This is a list of T cell receptor beta chains from one sample in a study of T-cell reconstitution after alpha-beta-depleted transplantation in children. TCRdb reprocessed the PCR reads via MiXCR and lists one record per CDR3 protein. The sample includes about 250,000 distinct CDR3 sequences, 20% to 30% of them seen just once. This specimen consisted of PBMCs, mostly from graft donor cells, obtained 360 days after TCRalphabeta/CD19-depleted stem cell transplant. Source of these receptors: a female patient aged 2-15 years who had a stem cell transplant for congenital amegakaryocytic thrombocytopenia, so the T cells may come from the graft donor. Both conserved end residues are part of each CDR3. Fields, in order: J gene, D gene, CDR3 length, clone size, V gene, CDR3 DNA, CDR3 protein. A D gene is named only where the DNA matches it firmly. Expanded clones get a size class; other rows say once, few or many, or leave the size out.

TRBJ1-1 . 13 once TRBV7-3 TGTGCCAGCAGCTTACGGAACAGGGACGCGGCTTTCTTT CASSLRNRDAAFF
TRBJ1-2 . 15 few TRBV12-3/TRBV12-4 TGTGCCAGCAGTCTTAGGTCGCAGCTTAACTATGGCTACACCTTC CASSLRSQLNYGYTF
TRBJ2-2 TRBD2 16 few TRBV12-3/TRBV12-4 TGTGCCAGCAGGCACCGTAGCGGGACGAACACCGGGGAGCTGTTTTTT CASRHRSGTNTGELFF
TRBJ2-7 . 13 . TRBV6-2/TRBV6-3 TGTGCCAGCATTCCTACTGGGGGCCACGAGCAGTACTTC CASIPTGGHEQYF
TRBJ1-5 . 18 . TRBV2 TGTGCCAGCAGTGGGGCCAGGGAGTATGAGTATGGCAATCAGCCCCAGCATTTT CASSGAREYEYGNQPQHF
TRBJ2-3 . 15 many TRBV12-3/TRBV12-4 TGTGCCAGCGGGCTGCGGGGATCTCCCACAGATACGCAGTATTTT CASGLRGSPTDTQYF
TRBJ2-1 TRBD2 13 . TRBV24-1 TGTGCCAACGATAGCGGGGGGTTCAATGAGCAGTTCTTC CANDSGGFNEQFF
TRBJ2-7 TRBD2 15 few TRBV4-2 TGTGCCAGCAGCCAAGAGGCTAGCGGTACCTACGAGCAGTACTTC CASSQEASGTYEQYF
TRBJ2-7 . 12 . TRBV29-1 TGCAGCGTGGAGACAGTAAACTACGAGCAGTACTTC CSVETVNYEQYF
TRBJ2-3 . 15 . TRBV3-1 TGTGCCAGCAGCCACTCCGGGACGGCGAGGGATACGCAGTATTTT CASSHSGTARDTQYF
TRBJ2-1 . 15 . TRBV20-1 TGCAGTGCCCCAAGGGGGGGCGGGAGCCCCAATGAGCAGTTCTTC CSAPRGGGSPNEQFF
TRBJ2-5 . 20 . TRBV21-1 TGTGCCAGCAGCAAATTCTGTGAGCGGGGGGGATCCGGGTTACAAGAGACCCAGTACTTC CASSKFCERGGSGLQETQYF
TRBJ2-5 TRBD2 14 . TRBV28 TGTGCCAGCAGTTCCCCCCCGGGAGGCAAGACCCAGTACTTC CASSSPPGGKTQYF
TRBJ2-1 . 15 many TRBV12-3/TRBV12-4 TGTGCCAGCAGAAACGGGGCCAGCTCCTACAATGAGCAGTTCTTC CASRNGASSYNEQFF
TRBJ2-4 TRBD2 15 . TRBV7-9 TGTGCCAGCAGCTTACGGGGGGGAACCAAAAACATTCAGTACTTC CASSLRGGTKNIQYF
TRBJ1-3 . 13 . TRBV6-5 TGTGCCAGCAGCCAGACCGTCGGAAACACCATATATTTT CASSQTVGNTIYF
TRBJ2-1 . 15 many TRBV5-1 TGCGCCAGCAGCTTGATGTCCCAGGGCCACAATGAGCAGTTCTTC CASSLMSQGHNEQFF
TRBJ1-4 . 14 . TRBV20-1 TGCAGTGCCGGTCCCCGCGGAGGTAATGAAAAACTGTTTTTT CSAGPRGGNEKLFF
TRBJ2-2 . 18 . TRBV18 TGTGCCAGCTCACCACTCATGGGACAAACATACTCCACCGGGGAGCTGTTTTTT CASSPLMGQTYSTGELFF
TRBJ1-5 . 17 few TRBV7-9 TGTGCCAGCAGCCGAGGTTCCGGAATAGGCGGCAATCAGCCCCAGCATTTT CASSRGSGIGGNQPQHF
TRBJ2-7 TRBD2 14 many TRBV2 TGTGCCAGCGCTAGAGGGAGGGCCTCCTACGAGCAGTACTTC CASARGRASYEQYF
TRBJ2-1 . 13 few TRBV29-1 TGCAGCGTTTTAGCTTTCCTCTACAATGAGCAGTTCTTC CSVLAFLYNEQFF
TRBJ2-7 . 15 few TRBV20-1 TGCAGTGCTAGAGTGGCGGGGCGCCGTAGGTACGAGCAGTACTTC CSARVAGRRRYEQYF
TRBJ2-1 TRBD2 16 . TRBV7-9 TGTGCCAGCAGCAACGTAGCGGGAGGAACCTACAATGAGCAGTTCTTC CASSNVAGGTYNEQFF
TRBJ2-3 . 14 . TRBV6-2/TRBV6-3 TGTGCCAGCGGCGGCGTCGGAATCACAGATACGCAGTATTTT CASGGVGITDTQYF
TRBJ2-7 . 12 few TRBV12-3/TRBV12-4 TGTGCCAGCAGTCCCCGAGTAGCTTGGCAGTACTTC CASSPRVAWQYF
TRBJ2-1 . 16 . TRBV12-3/TRBV12-4 TGTGCCAGCAGCGACCCCCGGACAGATTTTTACAATGAGCAGTTCTTC CASSDPRTDFYNEQFF
TRBJ2-7 TRBD2 14 . TRBV3-1 TGTGCCAGCAGCCAGCTATTAGGGGAGGGGGAGCAGTACTTC CASSQLLGEGEQYF
TRBJ1-1 TRBD1 18 . TRBV5-6 TGTGCCAGCAGCTCCCTCCCCACCCCGGGACAGGGTCACACTGAAGCTTTCTTT CASSSLPTPGQGHTEAFF